These 13 T cell receptor beta chains share one sample of origin, sequenced in a study of molecular identifiers for immune sequencing clone quantification. MiXCR, applied by TCRdb to the PCR reads, yields one record per CDR3 protein. This table holds 45,000 to 60,000 distinct CDR3 sequences, more than 35% found once. Sequencing was carried out using naive CD8+ T cells from blood, with Jurkat cell RNA spiked in. Noted subset: FACS-sorted CD8+CD4-CCR7+CD45RA+ naive T cells. The receptors shown here come from a human donor in good health. Some libraries in this study had Jurkat cell RNA spiked in.

The chain links TRBV15 to TRBJ2-3; the D is unclear. CDR1 LNHNV and CDR2 YYDKDF come from the germline V gene (reference sequence). CDR3 size: 14 residues. V lost 0 bases, J lost 4 bases, and 8 bases lay in between. The CDR3 DNA reads as TGTGCCACCAGCAGAGATCGCCTATCAGATACGCAGTATTTT. As protein: CATSRDRLSDTQYF.

As to this clonotype: Mismatch with germline at one junction end may stem from a read error. The rearrangement joins TRBV7-8 to TRBJ1-6; TRBD1 is a possible D gene (6 bases). CDR1 and CDR2 from the germline V gene are SGHVS and FQNEAQ. The CDR3 runs 14 residues. CDR3 in DNA: TGTGCCAGCAACTTAGATCAGAGGGGGTCACCCCTCCACTTT. Encoded protein: CASNLDQRGSPLHF.

The CDR3 DNA is TGTGCCAGCACCGACGGGACTCTACTAGAGACCCAGTACTTC. Encoded protein: CASTDGTLLETQYF. The V gene is TRBV6-2 or TRBV6-3, the J gene TRBJ2-5, with TRBD2 as a possible D gene (6 bases). This CDR3 is built from 14 residues. CDR1 MNHEY and CDR2 SVGEGT come from the germline V gene. Trimming left V 7 bases short and J 4 bases short, with 16 bases between.

This clonotype turned up a few times. The chain employs TRBV7-9 and TRBJ2-5; D call uncertain. V was pared by 5 bases and J by 4 bases, with 8 bases between. Germline V CDR1 and CDR2: SEHNR, FQNEAQ (reference sequence). The CDR3 sequence is 12 residues long. The CDR3 here is CASSGLGETQYF. In DNA, the CDR3 is TGTGCCAGCAGCGGTCTGGGAGAGACCCAGTACTTC.

Here the CDR3 DNA reads TGTGCCAGTAGTATCTTGGTAGCGGGGGGCCACGAGCAGTACTTC. This encodes CASSILVAGGHEQYF. V is TRBV19 and J is TRBJ2-7; 10 bases are shared with TRBD2. The CDR3 spans 15 residues. CDR1 and CDR2 from the germline V gene are LNHDA and SQIVND (reference sequence). Trimming took 3 bases from V and 5 from J; bases not matched to a gene: 7.

This clonotype was detected only a few times. This chain uses TRBV28 with TRBJ2-5; 7 nucleotides agree with TRBD1. The germline CDR1 and CDR2 sequences are MDHEN and SYDVKM. Germline trimming cut 4 bases from V and 0 bases from J; bases unmatched to any gene: 8. The CDR3 covers 16 residues. The CDR3 DNA reads as TGTGCCAGCAGTTCTATTGGGGACAGAAACCAAGAGACCCAGTACTTC. Amino acids: CASSSIGDRNQETQYF.

The chain links TRBV29-1 to TRBJ2-5; D tentatively fits TRBD1 or TRBD2 (5 bases each). This CDR3 comprises 14 residues. In germline, CDR1 is SQVTM, CDR2 ANQGSEA. With 0 bases removed from V and 4 bases from J, the gap between germline ends came to 12 bases. CDR3 coding DNA: TGCAGCGTTGAAGATTTGGGGGACGGAGAGACCCAGTACTTC. It specifies CSVEDLGDGETQYF.

The chain uses TRBV7-2 and TRBJ1-4; D call uncertain. Germline V CDR1 and CDR2: SGHTA, FQGNSA. This CDR3 is 14 amino acids long. V lost 1 base and J 7 bases, leaving 10 bases between the germline ends. The CDR3: CTSSLVGFGEKLFF. CDR3 bases: TGTACCAGCAGCTTAGTAGGGTTTGGTGAAAAACTGTTTTTT.

This clonotype was seen just once. This clone may be a read error of a much larger clone one base away. The chain recombines TRBV4-1 with TRBJ2-7, with D hard to call. The CDR3 has 14 residues. Trimming took 5 bases from V and 4 from J, leaving 15 bases between them. Looked up from germline, CDR1 is MGHRA and CDR2 is YSYEKL. The CDR3 DNA reads as TGCGCCAGCAGCTCCCCCAGTAGAAAGTACGAGCAGTACTTC. It codes for CASSSPSRKYEQYF.

In regard to this clonotype: Germline is not matched at one junction end, which may reflect a read error. The V gene is TRBV7-9, the J gene TRBJ2-3; no clear D gene. The CDR3 is 14 residues long. The V gene's germline CDR1 is SEHNR and CDR2 FQNEAQ (reference sequence). The CDR3 region has the DNA TGTGCCAGCAGCTTACGAATGGCCACAGCTACGCAGTATTTT. This translates into CASSLRMATATQYF.

V gene TRBV7-8 combines with J gene TRBJ2-1, with 10 nucleotides matching TRBD2. The CDR3 covers 15 residues. Germline V gene sequence: CDR1 SGHVS, CDR2 FQNEAQ. Germline trimming cut 6 bases from V and 8 bases from J; bases unmatched to any gene: 10. The CDR3 DNA follows: TGTGCCAGCAGAATGTCTAGCGGGAGTCTGCATGAGCAGTTCTTC. Translated: CASRMSSGSLHEQFF.

Worth noting for this clonotype: This may be a read error: a much more frequent sequence differs by one nucleotide. The chain recombines TRBV7-3 with TRBJ2-2, with unresolved D. The CDR3 covers 13 residues. Germline CDR1 reads SGHTA; CDR2 reads FQGTGA. CDR3 in DNA: TGTGCCAGCAGCTTAAAGGAAACCGAGGAGCTGTTTTTT. Residues: CASSLKETEELFF.

This clonotype occurred once. Given the absence of the conserved phenylalanine or tryptophan at the CDR3 end, a read error is likely. This chain links TRBV19 with TRBJ2-5; D perhaps matches TRBD1 (6 bases). Trimming removed 4 bases from V and 4 bases from J, with 10 bases in between. The CDR3 has 13 amino acids. Germline CDR1 reads LNHDA; CDR2 reads SQIVND (reference sequence). The CDR3 sequence: CASSSVDRETQYY. In DNA, the CDR3 is TGTGCCAGTAGTAGCGTGGACAGAGAGACCCAGTACTAC.